This is a list of T cell receptor beta chains from one sample in a study of Graves' ophthalmopathy and Graves' hyperthyroidism. MiXCR, applied by TCRdb to the multiplex PCR reads, yields one record per CDR3 protein. Seen here are 300,000 to 450,000 distinct CDR3 sequences, about 18% observed once, and the top ten hold 2% to 3%. Sequenced: peripheral blood. The origin of the receptors is an adult woman with stable Graves' hyperthyroidism. Each CDR3 is given without its conserved first and last residue.

>TRBV29-1
SVTPFGGFHEQY
>TRBV11-2
ASSLDLTGDYGYT
>TRBV6-2/TRBV6-3
ASSQSLGTSNQPQH
>TRBV4-3
ASSQDFTSGSETQY
>TRBV4-3
ASSQEEESEQY
>TRBV12-3/TRBV12-4
ASSFRDSANYGYT
>TRBV2
ASSQGAFGNQPQH
>TRBV7-2
ASSPAGVVKNIKY
>TRBV12-3/TRBV12-4
ASSFEGAYQETQY
>TRBV6-1
ASSEFNSGTGVNQPQH
>TRBV6-2/TRBV6-3
ASTTTGGLEAF
>TRBV18
ASSPARTGGNYGYT
>TRBV5-1
ASRRTVDEQY
>TRBV20-1
SARGGPEVYEQY
>TRBV2
ASSDRGPTYEQY
>TRBV4-3
ASSQDWAGKITEAF
>TRBV3-1
ASSQARTNTEAF
>TRBV19
ASSMWAMNTEAF
>TRBV29-1
SAGTGGMETQY
>TRBV11-2
ASSLGSDTYEQY
>TRBV5-1
ASSSDRLNSPLH
>TRBV12-3/TRBV12-4
ASSKQGAVQETQY
>TRBV25-1
ASSRDSVIYEQY
>TRBV12-3/TRBV12-4
ASSWGGGEFGYT
>TRBV12-5
ASGLSPKSYEQY
>TRBV29-1
SVLGGDGYT
>TRBV12-3/TRBV12-4
ASSPPGLAGSGELF
>TRBV18
ASSWDDGSYEQY
>TRBV28
ASSRLAGVHYEQY
>TRBV7-9
ASSPNREYTEAF